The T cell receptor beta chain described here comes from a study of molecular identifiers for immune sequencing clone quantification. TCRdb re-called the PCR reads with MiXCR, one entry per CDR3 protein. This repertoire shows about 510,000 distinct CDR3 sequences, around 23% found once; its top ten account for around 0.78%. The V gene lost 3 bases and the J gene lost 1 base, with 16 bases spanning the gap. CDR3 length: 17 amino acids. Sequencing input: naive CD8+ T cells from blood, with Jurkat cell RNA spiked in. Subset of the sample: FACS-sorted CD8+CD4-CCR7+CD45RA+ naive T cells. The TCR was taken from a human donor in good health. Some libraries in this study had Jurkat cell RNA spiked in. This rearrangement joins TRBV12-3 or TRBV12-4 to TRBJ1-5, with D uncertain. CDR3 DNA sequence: TGTGCCAGCAGTTTGGGTTGGCAGGCGGAGAGCAATCAGCCCCAGCATTTT. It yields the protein CASSLGWQAESNQPQHF.